The 13 T cell receptor beta chains in this list originate from one sample, sequenced in a study of blood T cell repertoires in COVID-19. The method was immunoSEQ multiplex PCR; TCRdb's version includes in-frame clones alone and lacks a portion of them. The top ten hold 35% to 40% of the sample, which has 120,000 to 150,000 clones, roughly 80% seen once. The sample comprised peripheral blood. The source of these receptors is a human donor in a cohort sampled during active COVID-19.

This rearrangement joins TRBV5-6 to TRBJ1-3, with D unresolved. The germline V and J ends were trimmed by 0 bases and 3 bases, with 16 bases remaining between them. Germline V gene sequence: CDR1 SGHDT, CDR2 YYEEEE. The length of the CDR3 is 17 residues. CDR3 DNA: TGTGCCAGCAGCTTGGTGCGGGCACAAATGTATGGAAACACCATATATTTT. Its translation is CASSLVRAQMYGNTIYF.

The genes are TRBV5-4 and TRBJ1-1; unclear D gene. The CDR3 runs to 14 residues. V was shortened by 0 bases and J by 3 bases, with 9 bases between the two germline ends. CDR1 is SGHNT and CDR2 is YYREEE in the germline V gene (reference sequence). The CDR3 DNA sequence: TGTGCCAGCAGCTTGGCCCACACGCACACTGAAGCTTTCTTT. Translating it yields CASSLAHTHTEAFF.

The CDR3 sequence is CASSVGPSEQYF. The CDR3 DNA reads TGTGCCAGCAGCGTAGGGCCAAGCGAGCAGTACTTC. V is TRBV9 and J is TRBJ2-7; D gene uncertain. Germline loops: CDR1 SGDLS, CDR2 YYNGEE. The V end lost 0 bases, the J end lost 6 bases, and 7 bases lay between the germline ends. The CDR3 has 12 residues.

The count of this clone is one. The V call is TRBV30, the J call TRBJ1-5; D remains unclear. This CDR3 contains 15 residues. Trimming pared 3 bases from V and 4 bases from J, leaving 16 bases between. Germline V gene data show CDR1 as GTSNPN and CDR2 as SVGIG (reference sequence). CDR3 DNA sequence: TGTGCCTGGAGGGGTCTAGGGAGTGGGAATCAGCCCCAGCATTTT. This encodes CAWRGLGSGNQPQHF. Supplemented by reference TRBV30 and TRBJ1-5, the full variable domain reads SQTIHQWPATLVQPVGSPLSLECTVEGTSNPNLYWYRQAAGRGLQLLFYSVGIGQISSEVPQNLSASRPQDRQFILSSKKLLLSDSGFYLCAWRGLGSGNQPQHFGDGTRLSIL.

V is TRBV7-2 and J is TRBJ1-1; TRBD1 agrees at 10 bases. CDR3 size: 16 residues. After removal of 4 bases from V and 4 bases from J, the junction contained 9 bases not matched to a gene. Per germline, CDR1 SGHTA and CDR2 FQGNSA. The chain's CDR3 is CASSSRQGAGSTEAFF. CDR3 DNA: TGTGCCAGCAGCTCCCGACAGGGGGCTGGTAGCACTGAAGCTTTCTTT.

The chain combines TRBV3-1 (or the pseudogene TRBV3-2) with TRBJ2-4, with TRBD1 identical over 9 bases. The CDR3 runs 16 residues. The germline gives CDR1 LGHDT, CDR2 YNNKEL (reference sequence). The ends lost 2 bases at V and 3 bases at J; junction bases unmatched: 5. CDR3 sequence reads: CASSQWDRAYKNIQYF. CDR3 coding DNA: TGTGCCAGCAGCCAATGGGACAGGGCATACAAAAACATTCAGTACTTC.

The V call is TRBV9, the J call TRBJ2-3; D is unresolved. The germline CDR1 and CDR2 sequences are SGDLS and YYNGEE. The V end was cut by 0 bases, the J end by 2 bases, with 10 bases between. The CDR3 has 15 amino acids. The CDR3: CASSVDGAHTDTQYF. CDR3 nucleotide sequence: TGTGCCAGCAGCGTAGATGGAGCGCACACAGATACGCAGTATTTT. Combining the CDR3 with reference TRBV9 and TRBJ2-3 gives the whole variable domain DSGVTQTPKHLITATGQRVTLRCSPRSGDLSVYWYQQSLDQGLQFLIQYYNGEERAKGNILERFSAQQFPDLHSELNLSSLELGDSALYFCASSVDGAHTDTQYFGPGTRLTVL.

This clone was seen only a few times. The chain is built from TRBV7-9 and TRBJ1-1; D gene uncertain. V was shortened by 1 base and J by 0 bases, with 6 bases between the two germline ends. The CDR3 runs to 14 residues. CDR1 SEHNR and CDR2 FQNEAQ come from the germline V gene (reference sequence). In DNA form, the CDR3 reads TGTGCCAGCAGCTTAGGGTACATGAACACTGAAGCTTTCTTT. Amino acids: CASSLGYMNTEAFF.

Notes on this clone: Germline and junction disagree at one end, which may indicate a read error. The V gene is TRBV9, the J gene TRBJ1-3, with 9 bases lining up with TRBD1. Germline V gene sequence: CDR1 SGDLS, CDR2 YYNGEE. The CDR3 consists of 15 residues. The CDR3, as DNA: TGTGCCAGCAGCCCAAGGGACAGGGATGGACACACCATATATTTT. This sequence encodes CASSPRDRDGHTIYF.

This clone has a handful of counts. The genes are TRBV11-1 and TRBJ1-1; D might be TRBD1 (6 bases). Deletions cut 10 bases from V and 4 bases from J, with 22 bases between. The CDR3 runs to 15 residues. Germline loops: CDR1 SGHAT, CDR2 FQDESV (reference sequence). Here the CDR3 reads CATAPGWGQGTEAFF. The DNA of the CDR3 is TGTGCCACCGCACCAGGGTGGGGGCAGGGCACTGAAGCTTTCTTT.

J is TRBJ2-5 and V is TRBV5-1; D is possibly TRBD1 (5 bases). Germline values: CDR1 SGHRS, CDR2 YFSETQ. This CDR3 is 14 amino acids long. V dropped 0 bases and J dropped 1 base, with 7 bases sitting between them. The CDR3, as DNA: TGCGCCAGCAGCTTGGGACAGCCCCAAGAGACCCAGTACTTC. It translates to CASSLGQPQETQYF. Filled out from reference TRBV5-1 and TRBJ2-5, the complete variable domain reads KAGVTQTPRYLIKTRGQQVTLSCSPISGHRSVSWYQQTPGQGLQFLFEYFSETQRNKGNFPGRFSGRQFSNSRSEMNVSTLELGDSALYLCASSLGQPQETQYFGPGTRLLVL.

This sequence joins TRBV5-1 and TRBJ2-7; 7 bases match TRBD1. V shed 4 bases and J 0 bases; nucleotides not matched to a gene: 7. This CDR3 has 15 amino acids. Germline loops: CDR1 SGHRS, CDR2 YFSETQ. DNA of the CDR3: TGCGCCAGCAGCCCCCGGACAGGATTCTCCTACGAGCAGTACTTC. Translated, it gives CASSPRTGFSYEQYF. Drawing the rest from reference TRBV5-1 and TRBJ2-7, the complete variable domain is KAGVTQTPRYLIKTRGQQVTLSCSPISGHRSVSWYQQTPGQGLQFLFEYFSETQRNKGNFPGRFSGRQFSNSRSEMNVSTLELGDSALYLCASSPRTGFSYEQYFGPGTRLTVT.

The chain employs TRBV24-1 and TRBJ2-2; 10 bases agree with TRBD2. The CDR3 length is 16 residues. CDR1 is KGHDR and CDR2 is SFDVKD in the germline V gene. V gave up 4 bases and J gave up 4 bases; unmatched junction bases: 5. CDR3 in DNA: TGTGCCACCAGTGACCCTAGCGGGGGAGCCACCGGGGAGCTGTTTTTT. Its translation is CATSDPSGGATGELFF.